This record concerns one TCR beta chain sequence. The table came from immunoSEQ multiplex PCR; TCRdb's copy has only in-frame clones and leaves some out. The sample yields approximately 32,000 clones, roughly nine tenths seen once. The CDR3 is 16 amino acids. The germline CDR1 and CDR2 sequences are SGHRS and YFSETQ. Trimming took 1 base from V and 3 from J, leaving 13 bases between them. This record comes from a study of T cells in narcolepsy. This sequence joins TRBV5-1 and TRBJ2-2; D unclear. Input material: CD45RA- memory CD4+ T cells from PBMCs. The TCR comes from a human donor with narcolepsy. CDR3 DNA: TGCGCCAGCAGCTTGTTTCCCCCAGAGGACACCGGGGAGCTGTTTTTT. It translates to CASSLFPPEDTGELFF.